These 5 T cell receptor beta chains came from one sample sequenced in a study of blood T cell repertoires in COVID-19. The protocol was immunoSEQ multiplex PCR, while the TCRdb copy is restricted to in-frame clones and leaves out a portion. The sample yields over 200,000 clones, over 80% seen once. The sequenced material came from peripheral blood. These TCRs come from a man aged 35 to 55 with acute or convalescent COVID-19.

The chain carries TRBV2 and TRBJ1-1, with a tentative D call TRBD1 (5 bases). Germline-derived CDR1 and CDR2 are SNHLY and FYNNEI. V lost 5 bases to trimming and J lost 4 bases, with 20 bases between them. The CDR3 has 16 residues. CDR3 sequence reads: CASSSQGSRSSTEAFF. The CDR3 DNA reads as TGTGCCAGCAGTAGCCAGGGTTCTCGGAGTAGCACTGAAGCTTTCTTT. The full variable domain, in which reference TRBV2 and TRBJ1-1 provide the parts outside the CDR3, is EPEVTQTPSHQVTQMGQEVILRCVPISNHLYFYWYRQILGQKVEFLVSFYNNEISEKSEIFDDQFSVERPDGSNFTLKIRSTKLEDSAMYFCASSSQGSRSSTEAFFGQGTRLTVV.

This clone was detected only a few times. Other DNA sequences in the same sample also yield this CDR3. The genes are TRBV5-1 and TRBJ1-1; 8 nucleotides agree with TRBD1. V shed 4 bases, J shed 1 base, and the junction held 3 bases outside the gene matches. The CDR3 contains 14 residues. The germline V gene encodes CDR1 SGHRS and CDR2 YFSETQ. CDR3 sequence: CASSTGQGNTEAFF. CDR3 DNA: TGCGCCAGCAGCACCGGACAGGGGAACACTGAAGCTTTCTTT.

The chain combines TRBV5-1 with TRBJ2-2; TRBD2 is a possible D gene (5 bases). Trimming removed 0 bases at V and 4 bases at J, with 10 bases between. The CDR3 has 15 amino acids. Germline-derived CDR1 and CDR2 are SGHRS and YFSETQ. The CDR3 bases are TGCGCCAGCAGCTTGGAGGCGGGCCCCACCGGGGAGCTGTTTTTT. Its protein product is CASSLEAGPTGELFF.

This chain connects TRBV5-5 to TRBJ1-4; weak D call: TRBD1 (5 bases). This CDR3 has 14 amino acids. Germline-derived CDR1 and CDR2 are SGHKS and YYEKEE (reference sequence). V was cut by 5 bases and J by 8 bases, with 16 bases left in between. CDR3 residues: CASRLRQLEEKLFF. The DNA of the CDR3 is TGTGCCAGCAGACTCCGACAGTTGGAAGAAAAACTGTTTTTT.

This clone was counted a few times. CDR3 protein: CASSSRLNTEAFF. Written as DNA, the CDR3 is TGTGCCAGCAGCTCTAGACTGAACACTGAAGCTTTCTTT. The V and J genes are TRBV11-2 and TRBJ1-1, with unresolved D. V shed 4 bases and J shed 0 bases, with 6 bases lying between them. The CDR3 runs to 13 residues. From germline, CDR1 is SGHAT and CDR2 FQNNGV.